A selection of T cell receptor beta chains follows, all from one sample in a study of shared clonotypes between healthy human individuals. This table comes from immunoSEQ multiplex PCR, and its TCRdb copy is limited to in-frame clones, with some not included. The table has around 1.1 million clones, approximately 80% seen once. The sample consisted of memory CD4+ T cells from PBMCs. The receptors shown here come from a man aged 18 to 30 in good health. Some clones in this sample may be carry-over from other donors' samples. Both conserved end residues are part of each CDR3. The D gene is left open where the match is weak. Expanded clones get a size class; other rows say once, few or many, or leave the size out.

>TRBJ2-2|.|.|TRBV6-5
CASIGVGTGELFF
TGTGCCAGCATAGGGGTGGGCACCGGGGAGCTGTTTTTT
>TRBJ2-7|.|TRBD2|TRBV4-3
CASSRLFSGSRSYEQYF
TGCGCCAGCAGCCGCCTTTTTAGCGGGAGCCGTTCCTACGAGCAGTACTTC
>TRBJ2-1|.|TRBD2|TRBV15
CATSPSGSRSHNEQFF
TGTGCCACCAGCCCGAGCGGGAGTAGGTCCCACAATGAGCAGTTCTTC
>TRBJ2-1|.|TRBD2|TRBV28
CASSRLAGGPGGGSYNEQFF
TGTGCCAGCAGTAGATTAGCGGGAGGGCCCGGAGGGGGCTCCTACAATGAGCAGTTCTTC
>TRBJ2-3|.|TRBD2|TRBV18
CASSQLAVADTQYF
TGTGCCAGCTCACAACTAGCGGTGGCAGATACGCAGTATTTT
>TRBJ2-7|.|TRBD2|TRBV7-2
CASSGFKGSSGRAYEQYF
TGTGCCAGCAGCGGATTTAAGGGGTCTAGCGGGAGGGCTTACGAGCAGTACTTC
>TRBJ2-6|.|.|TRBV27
CASRGIGSGANVLTF
TGTGCCAGCCGGGGAATAGGCTCTGGGGCCAACGTCCTGACTTTC
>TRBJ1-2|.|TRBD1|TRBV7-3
CASSLGDRDYYGYTF
TGTGCCAGCAGCCTAGGCGACAGGGACTACTATGGCTACACCTTC
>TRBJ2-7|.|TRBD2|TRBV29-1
CSVRLAGGSEQYF
TGCAGCGTGCGACTAGCGGGAGGTTCCGAGCAGTACTTC
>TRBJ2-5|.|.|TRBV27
CASSPLALETQYF
TGTGCCAGCAGCCCTCTCGCCCTGGAGACCCAGTACTTC
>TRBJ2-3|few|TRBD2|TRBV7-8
CASSSRGLAGVGTDTQYF
TGTGCCAGCAGCTCCCGCGGACTAGCGGGAGTGGGCACAGATACGCAGTATTTT
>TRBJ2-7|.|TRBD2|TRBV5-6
CASSFYSGSYYEQYF
TGTGCCAGCAGCTTTTATAGCGGGAGTTACTACGAGCAGTACTTC
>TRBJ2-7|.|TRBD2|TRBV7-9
CASSHGTSGRDSEQCF
TGTGCCAGCAGCCATGGGACTAGCGGGAGGGATAGCGAGCAGTGCTTC
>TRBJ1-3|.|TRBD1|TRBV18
CASSPTPGQGAGNTIYF
TGTGCCAGCTCACCAACACCGGGACAGGGGGCTGGAAACACCATATATTTT
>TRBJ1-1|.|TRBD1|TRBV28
CASREDRGGFTEAFF
TGTGCCAGCAGAGAAGACAGGGGAGGGTTCACTGAAGCTTTCTTT
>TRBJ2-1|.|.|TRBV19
CASSPGKAYNEQFF
TGTGCCAGTAGCCCGGGAAAGGCCTACAATGAGCAGTTCTTC
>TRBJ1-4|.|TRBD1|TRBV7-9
CASSPTRTGGATNEKLFF
TGTGCCAGCAGCCCTACTCGGACAGGAGGAGCTACTAATGAAAAACTGTTTTTT
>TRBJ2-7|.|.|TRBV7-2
CASSRQGRPGEQYF
TGTGCCAGCAGTCGTCAGGGGAGGCCTGGCGAGCAGTACTTC
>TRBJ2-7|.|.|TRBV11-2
CASSLEGLATYEQYF
TGTGCCAGCAGCTTAGAAGGCCTAGCCACCTACGAGCAGTACTTC
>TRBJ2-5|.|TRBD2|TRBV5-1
CASSPGTSGMGETQYF
TGCGCCAGCAGCCCCGGGACTAGCGGGATGGGCGAGACCCAGTACTTC
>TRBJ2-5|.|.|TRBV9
CASASGGTKETQYF
TGTGCCAGCGCCTCAGGGGGGACAAAAGAGACCCAGTACTTC
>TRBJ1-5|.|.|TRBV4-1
CASRDLGRGNQPQHF
TGCGCCAGCAGGGACCTGGGGCGGGGGAATCAGCCCCAGCATTTT
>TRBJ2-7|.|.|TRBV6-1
CASRKAAYEQYF
TGTGCCAGCAGAAAAGCAGCCTACGAGCAGTACTTC
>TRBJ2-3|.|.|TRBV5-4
CASGQFSADTQYF
TGTGCCAGCGGTCAGTTCTCGGCTGATACGCAGTATTTT
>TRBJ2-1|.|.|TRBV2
CASSEVLVLGHEQFF
TGTGCCAGCAGTGAAGTGTTAGTATTGGGCCATGAGCAGTTCTTC
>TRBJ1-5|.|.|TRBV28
CASSPPGRWQPQHF
TGTGCCAGCAGCCCCCCGGGCAGATGGCAGCCCCAGCATTTT
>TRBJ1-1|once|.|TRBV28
CASGGGNFVNTEAFF
TGTGCCAGCGGGGGTGGTAATTTTGTGAACACTGAAGCTTTCTTT
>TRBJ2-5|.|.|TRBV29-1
CSVDTKETQYF
TGCAGCGTTGACACCAAAGAGACCCAGTACTTC
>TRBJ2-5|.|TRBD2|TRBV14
CASSRGGLAVKETQYF
TGTGCCAGCAGCCGAGGGGGACTAGCGGTAAAAGAGACCCAGTACTTC
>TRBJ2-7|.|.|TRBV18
CASSPSGGTYEQYF
TGTGCCAGCTCACCATCCGGCGGGACCTACGAGCAGTACTTC
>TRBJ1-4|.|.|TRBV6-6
CASRESVGGPNEKLFF
TGTGCCAGCAGGGAGTCCGTTGGGGGCCCTAATGAAAAACTGTTTTTT
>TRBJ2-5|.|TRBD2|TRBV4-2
CASSLTSGPQETQYF
TGTGCCAGCAGCTTGACTAGCGGGCCTCAAGAGACCCAGTACTTC
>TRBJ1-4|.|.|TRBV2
CASTRTLNEKLFF
TGTGCCAGCACGAGGACACTTAATGAAAAACTGTTTTTT
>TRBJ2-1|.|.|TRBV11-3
CASGYGHEQFF
TGTGCCAGCGGGTATGGGCATGAGCAGTTCTTC
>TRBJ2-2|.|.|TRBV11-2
CASSLAVTNTGELFF
TGTGCCAGCAGCTTAGCGGTTACGAACACCGGGGAGCTGTTTTTT
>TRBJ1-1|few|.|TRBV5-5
CASSLGRVNTEAFF
TGTGCCAGCAGCTTGGGGAGGGTGAACACTGAAGCTTTCTTT
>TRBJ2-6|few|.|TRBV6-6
CASSVLGANILTF
TGTGCCAGCAGTGTCTTAGGGGCCAACATCCTGACTTTC
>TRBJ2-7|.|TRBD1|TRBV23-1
CASSRQGYEQYF
TGCGCCAGCAGTCGACAGGGGTACGAGCAGTACTTC
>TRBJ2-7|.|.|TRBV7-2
CASSLGQGGTYEQYF
TGTGCCAGCAGCTTAGGCCAGGGGGGGACCTACGAGCAGTACTTC
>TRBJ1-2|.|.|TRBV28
CASNLGFHGYTF
TGTGCCAGCAACCTGGGATTTCATGGCTACACCTTC
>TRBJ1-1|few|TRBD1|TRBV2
CASSVLTGAMNTEAFF
TGTGCCAGCAGTGTACTGACAGGGGCCATGAACACTGAAGCTTTCTTT
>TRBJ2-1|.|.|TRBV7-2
CASSRLRNEQFF
TGTGCCAGCAGCCGGCTGCGTAATGAGCAGTTCTTC
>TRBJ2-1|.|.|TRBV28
CASSFGYYNEQFF
TGTGCCAGCAGTTTTGGTTATTACAATGAGCAGTTCTTC
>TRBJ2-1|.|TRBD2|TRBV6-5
CASSYNGGEGRRFF
TGTGCCAGCAGTTACAACGGCGGGGAGGGACGGCGGTTCTTC
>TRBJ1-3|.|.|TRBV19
CASSIRRDTSGNTIYF
TGTGCCAGTAGTATACGCCGGGACACCTCTGGAAACACCATATATTTT
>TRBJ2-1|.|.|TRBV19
CASSIVGGTQSNEQFF
TGTGCCAGTAGTATAGTGGGCGGGACTCAGAGCAATGAGCAGTTCTTC
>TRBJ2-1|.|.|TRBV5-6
CASSLVGREQFF
TGTGCCAGCAGCTTGGTCGGCAGAGAGCAGTTCTTC